A selection of T cell receptor beta chains follows, all from one sample in a study of Ad26.COV2.S vaccination and SARS-CoV-2 variants. The assay was immunoSEQ multiplex PCR, and TCRdb's table has in-frame clones only and misses some. The sample holds hundreds of thousands of clones, around nine tenths seen once. Material: peripheral blood, obtained in a trial of Ad26.COV2.S vaccine versus placebo. The receptors shown here come from a person aged 18-60 years who received the Ad26.COV2.S COVID-19 vaccine or a placebo. Each CDR3 is given with its conserved first and last residue. The D gene is left open where the match is weak. Not all rows give a size; the values are once, few, many and, for expanded clones, a class.

size,V,D,J,CDR3,DNA
-,TRBV2,TRBD2,TRBJ2-1,CASKTSGGPIYNEQFF,TGTGCCAGCAAGACTAGCGGGGGGCCTATCTACAATGAGCAGTTCTTC
-,TRBV9,TRBD1,TRBJ1-6,CASSVQGQQNSPLHF,TGTGCCAGCAGCGTACAGGGACAGCAAAATTCACCCCTCCACTTT
-,TRBV28,TRBD2,TRBJ2-1,CASSRTSGGNSYNEQFF,TGTGCCAGCAGCCGGACTAGCGGGGGGAACTCCTACAATGAGCAGTTCTTC
-,TRBV18,TRBD1,TRBJ1-5,CASSPLEGADQHF,TGTGCCAGCTCACCACTAGAGGGGGCCGATCAGCATTTT
once,TRBV5-1,TRBD2,TRBJ2-3,CASSGGGPTSTDTQYF,TGCGCCAGCAGCGGCGGGGGGCCGACGAGCACAGATACGCAGTATTTT
few,TRBV10-3,-,TRBJ1-1,CAIMESPVRDTEAFF,TGTGCCATCATGGAGTCTCCGGTTAGGGACACTGAAGCTTTCTTT
few,TRBV19,TRBD1,TRBJ2-2,CASSGDRGRYTGELFF,TGTGCCAGTAGTGGGGACAGGGGGCGATACACCGGGGAGCTGTTTTTT
-,TRBV11-1,-,TRBJ2-6,CASSPRTNGANVLTF,TGTGCCAGCAGCCCCAGGACGAATGGGGCCAACGTCCTGACTTTC
-,TRBV11-2,-,TRBJ2-5,CASSLELAGPRAQYF,TGTGCCAGCAGCTTAGAGCTGGCGGGCCCCCGCGCCCAGTACTTC
-,TRBV28,-,TRBJ1-5,CASSLKGVHSNQPQHF,TGTGCCAGCAGCCTTAAGGGGGTGCATAGCAATCAGCCCCAGCATTTT
-,TRBV21-1,-,TRBJ1-4,CATTLTHRATNEKLFF,TGTGCCACCACCCTAACCCACAGGGCAACTAATGAAAAACTGTTTTTT
-,TRBV19,TRBD2,TRBJ2-2,CASRLAGPFTGELFF,TGTGCCAGTAGACTAGCGGGGCCGTTCACCGGGGAGCTGTTTTTT
-,TRBV3-1/TRBV3-2,-,TRBJ1-6,CATGQQYNSPLHF,TGTGCCACCGGACAGCAGTATAATTCACCCCTCCACTTT
-,TRBV27,-,TRBJ2-1,CASSRDFPSSYNEQFF,TGTGCCAGCAGCCGTGACTTTCCGAGCTCCTACAATGAGCAGTTCTTC
-,TRBV11-2,-,TRBJ2-5,CASNAGTAKETQYF,TGTGCCAGCAACGCGGGGACAGCTAAAGAGACCCAGTACTTC
-,TRBV4-2,-,TRBJ2-7,CASSQDSEQYF,TGTGCCAGCAGCCAAGACAGCGAGCAGTACTTC
-,TRBV10-1,-,TRBJ2-7,CASSNREAYEQYF,TGCGCCAGCAGTAACCGGGAAGCCTACGAGCAGTACTTC
once,TRBV5-1,-,TRBJ2-7,CASSLDRSYEQYF,TGCGCCAGCAGCTTGGACAGGAGCTACGAGCAGTACTTC
-,TRBV6-4,TRBD1,TRBJ2-3,CASSRQGGTDTQYF,TGTGCCAGCAGCAGACAGGGTGGCACAGATACGCAGTATTTT
-,TRBV4-2,-,TRBJ2-7,CASSQEDISYEQYF,TGTGCCAGCAGCCAAGAGGACATCTCCTACGAGCAGTACTTC
-,TRBV7-2,-,TRBJ2-3,CASSWAGASTDTQYF,TGTGCCAGCAGCTGGGCGGGGGCTAGCACAGATACGCAGTATTTT
-,TRBV24-1,-,TRBJ2-3,CATSPAVEETDTQYF,TGTGCCACCAGTCCCGCGGTGGAAGAAACAGATACGCAGTATTTT
-,TRBV7-2,-,TRBJ1-5,CASSLRGNQPQHF,TGTGCCAGCAGCTTAAGGGGGAATCAGCCCCAGCATTTT
-,TRBV3-1/TRBV3-2,TRBD2,TRBJ2-5,CASSQDRLAPYQETQYF,TGTGCCAGCAGCCAAGATCGACTAGCGCCCTACCAAGAGACCCAGTACTTC
-,TRBV6-2/TRBV6-3,-,TRBJ1-1,CASSRTQGNTEAFF,TGTGCCAGCAGCCGAACACAGGGAAACACTGAAGCTTTCTTT
-,TRBV24-1,-,TRBJ2-2,CATSPPPGVNTGELFF,TGTGCCACCAGCCCACCGCCAGGGGTGAACACCGGGGAGCTGTTTTTT
-,TRBV28,-,TRBJ2-7,CASSFGIRTYEQYF,TGTGCCAGCAGTTTCGGCATTAGGACCTACGAGCAGTACTTC
-,TRBV7-8,TRBD1,TRBJ2-1,CASSLGGQGYNEQFF,TGTGCCAGCAGCTTGGGGGGACAGGGTTACAATGAGCAGTTCTTC
-,TRBV7-8,TRBD1,TRBJ1-5,CASSYGQGAGSQPQHF,TGTGCCAGCAGCTACGGACAGGGGGCAGGAAGTCAGCCCCAGCATTTT